These 30 T cell receptor beta chains came from one sample sequenced in a study of T cell responses to AZD1222 COVID-19 vaccine (dated by TCRdb to the early 2020s). Library method: the immunoSEQ multiplex PCR assay. This is the immuneACCESS table as TCRdb keeps it, with only in-frame sequences that have V and J called. A part of the clones is gone; compared with another copy, unresolved V genes explain less than half, and the rest is unexplained. Across this sample there are approximately 120,000 clones, with 75% to 90% seen only once. The top ten clones comprise around 10% of the sample. The time point label, as the study defines it: baseline before first vaccination. This specimen's treatment or condition label, interpreted: meningococcal conjugate vaccine given as trial control. Source: peripheral blood, taken on day 0 of MenACWY control vaccination. These receptors were collected from an adult in good health.

Remarks on this clone: At the DNA level, this CDR3 is encoded by other sequences in the same sample as well. V gene TRBV7-9 combines with J gene TRBJ2-2; D is unclear. Trimming stripped 2 bases from V and 2 bases from J, with 6 bases between. Germline V gene data show CDR1 as SEHNR and CDR2 as FQNEAQ (reference sequence). The CDR3 extends over 14 amino acids. CDR3 amino acids: CASSLFQNTGELFF. CDR3 nucleotide sequence: TGTGCCAGCAGCTTATTCCAAAACACCGGGGAGCTGTTTTTT.

CDR3 amino acids: CASRDRGRTEAFF. DNA for the CDR3: TGTGCCAGCAGGGACAGGGGTAGGACTGAAGCTTTCTTT. The chain carries TRBV2 and TRBJ1-1, with 9 bases lining up with TRBD1. This CDR3 region has 13 residues. After removal of 6 bases from V and 5 bases from J, the junction contained 4 bases not matched to a gene. Germline CDR1 SNHLY, CDR2 FYNNEI.

This clone was found once. This chain uses TRBV4-2 with TRBJ1-2; D gene unclear. Germline V gene data show CDR1 as LGHNA and CDR2 as YNFKEQ. V lost 1 base and J 6 bases, leaving 9 bases between the germline ends. This CDR3 spans 13 amino acids. CDR3 DNA sequence: TGTGCCAGCAGCCAAGGGCTTGCCGATGGCTACACCTTC. Its protein product is CASSQGLADGYTF.

The sample holds one count of this clone. The chain combines TRBV6-5 with TRBJ2-7; 7 bases align to TRBD2. The CDR3 runs 15 residues. Germline values: CDR1 MNHEY, CDR2 SVGAGI. V was pared by 6 bases and J by 3 bases, with 11 bases of the junction left unmatched. The CDR3 loop is CASRARLAMGYEQYF. The CDR3 region has the DNA TGTGCCAGCAGAGCCCGACTAGCTATGGGCTACGAGCAGTACTTC.

The genes are TRBV24-1 and TRBJ2-5, with 9 bases identical to TRBD2. Looked up from germline, CDR1 is KGHDR and CDR2 is SFDVKD. This CDR3 has 16 amino acids. V was clipped by 1 base and J by 4 bases; unmatched bases: 6. As DNA, the CDR3 is TGTGCCACCAGTGATTTCTCAGCGGGAGGAGTAGAGACCCAGTACTTC. It translates to CATSDFSAGGVETQYF.

This clone was picked up a small number of times. The chain is built from TRBV28 and TRBJ2-1; possible D gene TRBD2, 6 bases. Germline V CDR1 and CDR2: MDHEN, SYDVKM. The CDR3 totals 15 residues. V was trimmed by 5 bases and J by 0 bases, leaving 11 bases between them. The CDR3, as DNA: TGTGCCAGCAGTGCTACCGGGAGCTCCTACAATGAGCAGTTCTTC. Protein sequence: CASSATGSSYNEQFF.

The chain links TRBV11-3 to TRBJ2-7; the D gene is possibly TRBD1 (5 bases). The V and J ends lost 2 bases and 3 bases respectively, with 11 bases between them. CDR1 is SGHNT and CDR2 is YENEEA in the germline V gene. The CDR3 totals 14 residues. Written as DNA, the CDR3 is TGTGCCAGCAGCTTACAGGGCAGGGACTACGAGCAGTACTTC. Translated: CASSLQGRDYEQYF.

A single count supports this clone. V usage is TRBV10-2 and J usage is TRBJ2-3, with 11 bases matching TRBD2. V was pared by 6 bases and J by 3 bases, with 5 bases of the junction left unmatched. The V gene's germline CDR1 is WSHSY and CDR2 SAAADI. The CDR3 has 15 amino acids. The CDR3 region is CASSQTSGSTDTQYF. CDR3 nucleotides: TGCGCCAGCAGCCAAACTAGCGGGAGTACAGATACGCAGTATTTT.

J is TRBJ2-7 and V is TRBV7-2; perhaps TRBD2 as D (6 bases). Looked up from germline, CDR1 is SGHTA and CDR2 is FQGNSA. V was clipped by 5 bases and J by 0 bases, with 17 bases between them. CDR3 length: 16 amino acids. CDR3 coding DNA: TGTGCCAGCAGCCTACGGGGTGGGGGGAACTCCTACGAGCAGTACTTC. This translates into CASSLRGGGNSYEQYF.

The gene calls are TRBV5-4 and TRBJ1-4; the match to TRBD1 covers 10 bases. Looked up from germline, CDR1 is SGHNT and CDR2 is YYREEE (reference sequence). This CDR3 comprises 14 residues. V dropped 4 bases and J dropped 5; count of bases not matched to a gene: 2. The CDR3 sequence is CASSKTGGNEKLFF. The CDR3 nucleotides are TGTGCCAGCAGCAAGACAGGGGGCAATGAAAAACTGTTTTTT. Filled out from reference TRBV5-4 and TRBJ1-4, the complete variable domain reads ETGVTQSPTHLIKTRGQQVTLRCSSQSGHNTVSWYQQALGQGPQFIFQYYREEENGRGNFPPRFSGLQFPNYSSELNVNALELDDSALYLCASSKTGGNEKLFFGSGTQLSVL.

The V call is TRBV24-1, the J call TRBJ2-6; D perhaps matches TRBD1 (6 bases). CDR3 length: 16 residues. V was pared by 9 bases and J by 0 bases, with 14 bases between. Per germline, CDR1 KGHDR and CDR2 SFDVKD. CDR3 nucleotide sequence: TGTGCCACCTCCGGGACAACGATCTCTGGGGCCAACGTCCTGACTTTC. It is translated as CATSGTTISGANVLTF.

The V and J genes are TRBV9 and TRBJ2-1, with D possibly TRBD2 on 6 matching bases. The CDR3 spans 12 residues. Trimming cost V 0 bases and J 14 bases, with 12 bases left between them. The germline V gene encodes CDR1 SGDLS and CDR2 YYNGEE. The CDR3 DNA follows: TGTGCCAGCAGCGTAGGAGGAGGGATGGAGTTCTTC. Its protein product is CASSVGGGMEFF.

The chain employs TRBV5-1 and TRBJ2-1, with 8 bases lining up with TRBD2. Germline V gene data show CDR1 as SGHRS and CDR2 as YFSETQ. The CDR3 runs to 15 residues. Unmatched junction bases numbered 4, after V lost 3 bases and J lost 2 bases. The CDR3 here is CASSSAGEAYNEQFF. CDR3 DNA: TGCGCCAGCAGCTCAGCGGGAGAAGCCTACAATGAGCAGTTCTTC.

The chain carries TRBV5-1 and TRBJ1-1; D not resolved. Per the germline V gene, CDR1 is SGHRS and CDR2 is YFSETQ. V gave up 0 bases and J gave up 3 bases, with 9 bases separating them. The CDR3 spans 14 residues. The CDR3 coding sequence is TGCGCCAGCAGCTTGGGGGGTGAGTACACTGAAGCTTTCTTT. Translating it yields CASSLGGEYTEAFF.

This clone has just one count. The chain carries TRBV11-3 and TRBJ2-7; 10 bases align to TRBD2. CDR3 size: 15 residues. Per the germline V gene, CDR1 is SGHNT and CDR2 is YENEEA. The V and J ends lost 2 bases and 6 bases, in that order; junction bases with no gene match: 7. The CDR3 spells CASSLRSTSGAEQYF. The CDR3 region has the DNA TGTGCCAGCAGCTTACGTTCAACTAGCGGGGCCGAGCAGTACTTC.

The chain recombines TRBV6-5 with TRBJ2-1; possibly TRBD2 for D (6 bases). Germline V gene sequence: CDR1 MNHEY, CDR2 SVGAGI. This CDR3 spans 13 amino acids. V shed 8 bases and J shed 0 bases, with 8 bases lying between them. For the CDR3, the DNA is TGTGCCAGCGGCGGGGCCTCCTACAATGAGCAGTTCTTC. Its translation is CASGGASYNEQFF.

Only a few counts were recorded for this clone. The rearrangement links TRBV11-3 to TRBJ2-1, with 8 bases matching TRBD1. Losses at the gene ends were 5 bases for V and 5 bases for J; bases not matched to a gene: 8. This CDR3 comprises 15 residues. From germline, CDR1 is SGHNT and CDR2 YENEEA. This chain's CDR3 is CASSPRDRPDNEQFF. The DNA for the CDR3 is TGTGCCAGCAGCCCCCGGGACAGGCCAGACAATGAGCAGTTCTTC.

This chain uses TRBV5-1 with TRBJ2-2, with 10 bases identical to TRBD1. The CDR3 extends over 16 amino acids. CDR1 and CDR2 (germline): SGHRS, YFSETQ. The V segment lost 0 bases and the J segment 6 bases; nucleotides outside the gene matches: 5. CDR3 in amino acids: CASSLEGQGQAGELFF. CDR3 bases: TGCGCCAGCAGCTTGGAGGGACAGGGGCAGGCCGGGGAGCTGTTTTTT.

V is TRBV11-3 and J is TRBJ2-1; tentative D call: TRBD2 (5 bases). V gave up 1 base and J gave up 6 bases, with 13 bases separating them. This CDR3 spans 15 amino acids. The germline V gene has CDR1 SGHNT and CDR2 YENEEA. The CDR3 is CASSLAGLSRNEQFF. In DNA form, the CDR3 reads TGTGCCAGCAGCTTAGCGGGATTGTCACGCAATGAGCAGTTCTTC.

The chain is built from TRBV12-3 or TRBV12-4 and TRBJ2-4; 7 nucleotides agree with TRBD2. The CDR3 has 12 residues. Losses at the gene ends were 6 bases for V and 8 bases for J; bases not matched to a gene: 4. The CDR3 spells CASSGGSYIQYF. In nucleotides, the CDR3 is TGTGCCAGCAGCGGCGGGAGTTACATTCAGTACTTC.

In this sample, this clone turned up a few times. This rearrangement joins TRBV19 to TRBJ1-5, with 9 bases matching TRBD1. From germline, CDR1 is LNHDA and CDR2 SQIVND (reference sequence). The CDR3 consists of 13 residues. Unmatched junction bases numbered 4, after V lost 7 bases and J lost 6 bases. CDR3 sequence: CASNRGQGQPQHF. The CDR3 region has the DNA TGTGCCAGTAACAGGGGGCAGGGTCAGCCCCAGCATTTT.

The V gene is TRBV3-1 (or the pseudogene TRBV3-2), the J gene TRBJ2-1; D uncertain. Germline lookup yields CDR1 LGHDT and CDR2 YNNKEL (reference sequence). Trimming left V 1 base short and J 6 bases short, with 10 bases between. This CDR3 has 14 amino acids. Here the CDR3 DNA reads TGTGCCAGCAGCCAAGGACCCCGGGCCAATGAGCAGTTCTTC. This codes for CASSQGPRANEQFF.

The rearrangement links TRBV27 to TRBJ2-1; D not certain. Germline loops: CDR1 MNHEY, CDR2 SMNVEV (reference sequence). This CDR3 has 15 residues. The V end was cut by 3 bases, the J end by 3 bases, with 12 bases between. DNA of the CDR3: TGTGCCAGCAGTTTTAACCCGTCCTACTACAATGAGCAGTTCTTC. It encodes CASSFNPSYYNEQFF.

The chain employs TRBV6-2 or TRBV6-3 and TRBJ2-7, with D perhaps matching TRBD2 (7 bases). Germline CDR1 MNHEY, CDR2 SVGEGT. Deletions cut 2 bases from V and 7 bases from J, with 15 bases between. This CDR3 is built from 14 residues. The CDR3 reads CASSYGQRGGEQYF. The DNA for the CDR3 is TGTGCCAGCAGTTACGGACAGCGCGGGGGTGAGCAGTACTTC.

The rearrangement links TRBV19 to TRBJ2-3; D call uncertain. The germline V gene encodes CDR1 LNHDA and CDR2 SQIVND (reference sequence). V was pared by 5 bases and J by 5 bases, with 11 bases between. The CDR3 length is 13 residues. The CDR3 region is CASSGSDGDTQYF. The CDR3 DNA reads TGTGCCAGTAGTGGATCGGACGGAGATACGCAGTATTTT.

V usage is TRBV6-5 and J usage is TRBJ1-2; TRBD1 matches at 8 bases. The trim removed 0 bases at V and 0 bases at J, leaving 0 bases unmatched. Germline CDR1 reads MNHEY; CDR2 reads SVGAGI. This CDR3 region has 15 residues. CDR3 bases: TGTGCCAGCAGTTACTCGACAGGGGCTAACTATGGCTACACCTTC. It yields the protein CASSYSTGANYGYTF.

The chain combines TRBV6-2 or TRBV6-3 with TRBJ1-2; a possible D gene is TRBD1 (5 bases). The ends were cut back, 6 bases at V and 5 bases at J, with 25 bases in the middle. Germline V lookup: CDR1 MNHEY, CDR2 SVGEGT. The CDR3 contains 17 residues. The CDR3 region has the DNA TGTGCCAGCAGCCGCGACGGGACGGGGCTATCCACATATGGCTACACCTTC. Translation: CASSRDGTGLSTYGYTF.

The chain employs TRBV28 and TRBJ1-2, with D uncertain. Trimming left V 2 bases short and J 4 bases short, with 8 bases between. Germline assignment: CDR1 MDHEN and CDR2 SYDVKM. The CDR3 totals 13 residues. CDR3 bases: TGTGCCAGCAGTTTAGGGGTGGCCTATGGCTACACCTTC. Encoded protein: CASSLGVAYGYTF.

In DNA form, the CDR3 reads TGTGCCAGCAGCAAACCTCGTGGGGCCGGATCCGGCACTGGAAACACCATATATTTT. Translating gives CASSKPRGAGSGTGNTIYF. The gene calls are TRBV21-1 and TRBJ1-3; no DNA check was done on the table's D call, TRBD1. TRBV21-1 is designated a pseudogene. This CDR3 region has 19 residues.

The chain is built from TRBV5-5 and TRBJ2-3; a possible D gene is TRBD2 (6 bases). This CDR3 contains 14 residues. Trimming stripped 3 bases from V and 5 bases from J, with 13 bases between. The V gene's germline CDR1 is SGHKS and CDR2 YYEKEE (reference sequence). For the CDR3, the DNA is TGTGCCAGCAGCTCCGGGACTCCCAGAGATACGCAGTATTTT. The encoded protein is CASSSGTPRDTQYF.